This entry lists 28 T cell receptor beta chains sequenced from one sample in a study of OX40 agonist ivuxolimab in advanced cancers. Clones were read by immunoSEQ multiplex PCR, and TCRdb kept only the in-frame ones, dropping some. The profile shows around 100,000 clones, 75% to 95% of them singletons. The source was CD4+ or CD8+ T cells sorted from blood, collected in a trial of the OX40 agonist ivuxolimab. The origin of the receptors is an adult with an advanced solid tumor such as melanoma, head and neck, liver or kidney cancer.

The rearrangement uses TRBV12-2 and TRBJ1-2. TRBV12-2 is given as a pseudogene. The CDR3 consists of 15 residues. This CDR3 reads CASRVSGGLLGGYTF. The CDR3 region has the DNA TGTGCAAGTCGCGTTAGCGGAGGGCTTCTGGGTGGCTACACCTTC.

To note about this clone: Compared with germline, one end of the junction differs, possibly owing to a read error. This CDR3 is CASSLSGTPELF. The DNA for the CDR3 is TGTGCCAGCAGTTTATCCGGGACTCCAGAGCTCTTC. The chain has TRBV28 and TRBJ2-1, with D perhaps TRBD2 (6 bases). The germline V gene encodes CDR1 MDHEN and CDR2 SYDVKM. The CDR3 is 12 amino acids.

The V gene is TRBV6-5, the J gene TRBJ2-1, with 9 nucleotides matching TRBD1. Germline values: CDR1 MNHEY, CDR2 SVGAGI. Trimming removed 4 bases from V and 2 bases from J; junction bases left unmatched: 6. CDR3 size: 16 residues. The CDR3 nucleotides read TGTGCCAGCAGTTCCCCGGGACAGGGCACCTACAATGAGCAGTTCTTC. As protein: CASSSPGQGTYNEQFF.

V and J are TRBV7-3 and TRBJ2-1; D ambiguous. CDR1 and CDR2 from the germline V gene are SGHTA and FQGTGA. Trimming shortened V by 1 base and J by 0 bases, and 7 bases separated the two germline ends. CDR3 length: 15 residues. CDR3 coding DNA: TGTGCCAGCAGCTTAAGAGGCAGCTCCTACAATGAGCAGTTCTTC. Protein sequence: CASSLRGSSYNEQFF.

The J gene is TRBJ2-7, the V gene TRBV27; TRBD2 matches at 11 bases. Germline V lookup: CDR1 MNHEY, CDR2 SMNVEV (reference sequence). With V trimmed by 5 bases and J by 5 bases, 8 bases remained unmatched. The CDR3 runs to 15 residues. The CDR3 sequence is CASSVVAGGKNEQYF. As DNA, the CDR3 is TGTGCCAGCAGTGTGGTAGCGGGAGGGAAGAACGAGCAGTACTTC.

The rearrangement joins TRBV14 to TRBJ2-1, with 8 bases that match TRBD2. The germline gives CDR1 SGHDN, CDR2 FVKESK. The junction had 10 bases not matched to a gene; V was cut back by 6 bases and J by 6 bases. This CDR3 has 15 residues. The CDR3 DNA reads TGTGCCAGCAGAAGAACCGGGACTAGTTCCAATGAGCAGTTCTTC. Its protein product is CASRRTGTSSNEQFF.

This clone was recorded only once. The chain has TRBV18 and TRBJ2-6; the D is unclear. Germline CDR1 is KGHSH and CDR2 is LQKENI. The CDR3 length is 14 residues. DNA for the CDR3: TGTGCAGTGACTGTCGATCCTGGGGCCAACGTCCTGACTTTC. It codes for CAVTVDPGANVLTF.

The V and J genes are TRBV5-4 and TRBJ2-7; tentatively, D is TRBD1 or TRBD2 (5 bases each). The CDR3 length is 16 residues. Germline CDR1 and CDR2: SGHNT and YYREEE (reference sequence). V lost 0 bases to trimming and J lost 4 bases, with 17 bases between them. The CDR3: CASSLGLAGQGYEQYF. CDR3 bases: TGTGCCAGCAGCTTGGGGCTAGCTGGGCAGGGTTACGAGCAGTACTTC. The variable domain in full, completed from reference TRBV5-4 and TRBJ2-7, reads ETGVTQSPTHLIKTRGQQVTLRCSSQSGHNTVSWYQQALGQGPQFIFQYYREEENGRGNFPPRFSGLQFPNYSSELNVNALELDDSALYLCASSLGLAGQGYEQYFGPGTRLTVT.

V gene TRBV4-2 combines with J gene TRBJ2-7, with D unclear. V lost 2 bases and J 2 bases, leaving 7 bases between the germline ends. CDR3 length: 13 residues. The germline V gene has CDR1 LGHNA and CDR2 YNFKEQ. The chain's CDR3 is CASSQNPPYEQYF. DNA of the CDR3: TGTGCCAGCAGCCAAAACCCTCCCTACGAGCAGTACTTC.

The chain has TRBV2 and TRBJ2-7; tentative D call: TRBD1 (5 bases). The length of the CDR3 is 12 residues. Trimming stripped 4 bases from V and 5 bases from J, with 9 bases between. In germline, CDR1 is SNHLY, CDR2 FYNNEI. DNA of the CDR3: TGTGCCAGCAGTGGAACAGGACACGAGCAGTACTTC. Its protein product is CASSGTGHEQYF.

The chain combines TRBV19 with TRBJ1-2, with 8 bases identical to TRBD1. The CDR3 extends over 17 amino acids. Germline CDR1 LNHDA, CDR2 SQIVND (reference sequence). V was clipped by 7 bases and J by 4 bases; unmatched bases: 17. The DNA for the CDR3 is TGTGCCAGTATGGGGACAGGACCAAGCGGGCGTGGCTATGGCTACACCTTC. It codes for CASMGTGPSGRGYGYTF. Variable domain in full (rest from reference TRBV19 and TRBJ1-2): DGGITQSPKYLFRKEGQNVTLSCEQNLNHDAMYWYRQDPGQGLRLIYYSQIVNDFQKGDIAEGYSVSREKKESFPLTVTSAQKNPTAFYLCASMGTGPSGRGYGYTFGSGTRLTVV.

The chain uses TRBV20-1 and TRBJ1-4; no clear D gene. The CDR3 runs to 11 residues. V was shortened by 2 bases and J by 8 bases, with 6 bases between the two germline ends. In germline, CDR1 is DFQATT, CDR2 SNEGSKA (reference sequence). The CDR3 sequence is CSARIGEKLFF. CDR3 nucleotides: TGCAGTGCTAGAATCGGGGAAAAACTGTTTTTT.

This clone was detected only once. The genes are TRBV7-2 and TRBJ2-6; TRBD1 aligns across 10 bases. The V and J ends lost 3 bases and 2 bases, in that order; junction bases with no gene match: 4. The CDR3 totals 17 residues. Germline loops: CDR1 SGHTA, CDR2 FQGNSA. The CDR3 nucleotides are TGTGCCAGCAGCTTGGGACAGGGGCTTCCTGGGGCCAACGTCCTGACTTTC. It translates to CASSLGQGLPGANVLTF.

This clone came up once. V gene TRBV11-2 combines with J gene TRBJ1-1; D uncertain. Germline V gives CDR1 SGHAT, CDR2 FQNNGV. Between the trimmed V and J ends, which lost 3 bases and 0 bases, there was a span of 20 bases. The CDR3 is 18 residues long. The CDR3 region has the DNA TGTGCCAGCAGCTTTTCTCGCCATAGCTCGTTCATGAACACTGAAGCTTTCTTT. This sequence encodes CASSFSRHSSFMNTEAFF.

This rearrangement joins TRBV7-3 to TRBJ2-2; no firm D call. Between the trimmed V and J ends, which lost 0 bases and 4 bases, there was a span of 3 bases. This CDR3 contains 13 residues. CDR1 and CDR2 from the germline V gene are SGHTA and FQGTGA. The CDR3 reads CASSLTGTGELFF. In DNA, the CDR3 is TGTGCCAGCAGCTTAACGGGCACCGGGGAGCTGTTTTTT.

The chain combines TRBV4-1 with TRBJ2-7, with D hard to call. The CDR3 covers 13 residues. The V and J ends lost 4 bases and 2 bases respectively, with 9 bases between them. Germline V CDR1 and CDR2: MGHRA, YSYEKL. Written as DNA, the CDR3 is TGCGCCAGCAGCCCTCGTGAGGCCTACGAGCAGTACTTC. Its translation: CASSPREAYEQYF.

The CDR3 is CASSSDTNTGELFF. The CDR3 DNA is TGTGCCAGCAGCTCGGACACGAACACCGGGGAGCTGTTTTTT. The chain is built from TRBV7-3 and TRBJ2-2, with D possibly TRBD1 on 5 matching bases. Deletions cut 4 bases from V and 0 bases from J, with 6 bases between. The CDR3 has 14 residues. CDR1 and CDR2 (germline): SGHTA, FQGTGA.

The chain is built from TRBV4-1 and TRBJ2-7; D gene unclear. Looked up from germline, CDR1 is MGHRA and CDR2 is YSYEKL. The V end was cut by 0 bases, the J end by 1 base, with 7 bases between. The CDR3 runs to 14 residues. The CDR3 DNA reads as TGCGCCAGCAGCCAAGATCAGATTTCCTACGAGCAGTACTTC. Protein: CASSQDQISYEQYF.

This clone was observed once. The chain links TRBV28 to TRBJ2-7; D may be TRBD1 (5 bases). Germline V lookup: CDR1 MDHEN, CDR2 SYDVKM. This CDR3 has 14 residues. The V end was cut by 1 base, the J end by 2 bases, with 9 bases between. The DNA for the CDR3 is TGTGCCAGCAGTTTATTCAGGGCTCCCTACGAGCAGTACTTC. Residues: CASSLFRAPYEQYF.

The chain employs TRBV18 and TRBJ2-5; D is perhaps TRBD2 (5 bases). Germline CDR1 KGHSH, CDR2 LQKENI. The V gene lost 5 bases and the J gene lost 7 bases, with 17 bases spanning the gap. The CDR3 loop spans 14 amino acids. CDR3 nucleotide sequence: TGTGCCAGCTCATCTAATCAAAATCGGGGGACCCAGTACTTC. This translates into CASSSNQNRGTQYF.

This chain connects TRBV5-1 to TRBJ1-1; 8 nucleotides line up with TRBD1. The CDR3 totals 12 residues. The V gene end was trimmed by 4 bases and the J gene end by 11 bases; junction bases not matched to a gene: 7. Germline CDR1 and CDR2: SGHRS and YFSETQ. CDR3 sequence: CASSQGQGGAFF. DNA of the CDR3: TGCGCCAGCAGCCAAGGACAGGGTGGCGCTTTCTTT.

V and J are TRBV2 and TRBJ1-1, with TRBD1 matching 9 bases. V lost 7 bases and J lost 1; bases outside the gene matches: 4. This CDR3 has 14 residues. Looked up from germline, CDR1 is SNHLY and CDR2 is FYNNEI. The CDR3 reads CASKPTGGNTEAFF. The CDR3 DNA reads as TGTGCCAGCAAGCCGACAGGGGGGAACACTGAAGCTTTCTTT.

V gene TRBV19 combines with J gene TRBJ2-7; TRBD1 agrees at 7 bases. CDR1 LNHDA and CDR2 SQIVND come from the germline V gene (reference sequence). CDR3 length: 15 residues. Losses at the gene ends were 6 bases for V and 0 bases for J; bases not matched to a gene: 8. CDR3: CASRLTGENSYEQYF. The CDR3 DNA is TGTGCCAGTAGGCTCACAGGGGAGAACTCCTACGAGCAGTACTTC.

This chain uses TRBV19 with TRBJ1-5; D not resolved. Germline loops: CDR1 LNHDA, CDR2 SQIVND (reference sequence). The V end was cut by 7 bases, the J end by 2 bases, with 6 bases between. There are 12 residues in the CDR3. The chain's CDR3 is CASNPGNQPQHF. The CDR3 DNA follows: TGTGCCAGTAATCCAGGCAATCAGCCCCAGCATTTT.

V gene TRBV27 combines with J gene TRBJ1-1, with 7 positions matching TRBD1. Germline CDR1 is MNHEY and CDR2 is SMNVEV (reference sequence). V was clipped by 5 bases and J by 0 bases; unmatched bases: 15. This CDR3 spans 18 amino acids. The CDR3, as DNA: TGTGCCAGCAGTCTAGGGCCCCTGGGACAGATAATGAACACTGAAGCTTTCTTT. Its translation is CASSLGPLGQIMNTEAFF.

This chain links TRBV20-1 with TRBJ1-4; D remains unclear. This CDR3 has 11 residues. The germline V gene has CDR1 DFQATT and CDR2 SNEGSKA (reference sequence). Trimming removed 2 bases from V and 8 bases from J, with 6 bases in between. CDR3 nucleotides: TGCAGTGCTAGATCGTGGGAAAAACTGTTTTTT. It is translated as CSARSWEKLFF.

The chain has TRBV7-9 and TRBJ1-1, with TRBD1 identical over 8 bases. CDR3 length: 13 amino acids. V was clipped by 5 bases and J by 7 bases; unmatched bases: 6. In germline, CDR1 is SEHNR, CDR2 FQNEAQ (reference sequence). CDR3 protein: CASSTRQGSEAFF. The CDR3 DNA reads as TGTGCCAGCAGCACCCGACAGGGGAGTGAAGCTTTCTTT.

The chain has TRBV28 and TRBJ1-2, with TRBD1 identical over 7 bases. This CDR3 has 13 residues. Germline trimming cut 3 bases from V and 8 bases from J; bases unmatched to any gene: 6. Germline lookup yields CDR1 MDHEN and CDR2 SYDVKM. CDR3 residues: CASSLVRGNGYTF. CDR3 in DNA: TGTGCCAGCAGTTTGGTCAGGGGGAACGGCTACACCTTC.